This T cell receptor beta chain was captured by sequencing in a study of identical twins. In its sample, this clonotype was seen a few times. From the 5' RACE reads, TCRdb called clonotypes with MiXCR, one entry per CDR3 protein. The data hold roughly 690,000 distinct CDR3 sequences, with about 20% observed a single time. The CDR3 covers 15 residues. Trimming took 5 bases from V and 2 from J; bases not matched to a gene: 5. Per germline, CDR1 SGHTA and CDR2 FQGNSA. These data are also associated with another study on T cells expressing NK-cell markers. That work states: Seven HCMV-seropositive donors and one seronegative donor made up the eight sequenced donors. Restricting sorting to alpha-beta TCR T cells was achieved in several experiments by an anti-gamma-delta TCR antibody.

The sample taken for sequencing was PBMCs. The receptor's source is a young woman in good health. The chain carries TRBV7-2 and TRBJ2-7, with 11 positions matching TRBD2. CDR3 DNA: TGTGCCAGCAGCCAGCAACTAGCGGGAGCCTACGAGCAGTACTTC. Encoded protein: CASSQQLAGAYEQYF.